This T cell receptor (beta chain) was identified in a study of blood T cell repertoires in COVID-19. At the level of the study: The samples span acute and convalescent COVID-19 from the United States, Italy and Spain.

V dropped 4 bases and J dropped 8; count of bases not matched to a gene: 21. CDR1 SGHRS and CDR2 YFSETQ come from the germline V gene. The CDR3 consists of 17 residues. Produced via immunoSEQ multiplex PCR; TCRdb's table is partial and in-frame only. Of over 200,000 clones in the sample, over 75% were seen once. What was sequenced was PBMCs or T cells enriched from blood (not recorded which). This sequence originates from a young man who had recovered from COVID-19. The chain employs TRBV5-1 and TRBJ2-7, with TRBD2 matching 7 bases. The CDR3 reads CASSTSSDGTIPSKQYF. The CDR3 DNA sequence: TGCGCCAGCAGCACGTCTTCCGACGGGACTATCCCCTCAAAGCAGTACTTC.